This T cell receptor beta chain was found in a study of T cell repertoires in cytomegalovirus infection. Points from the study as a whole: The cumulative frequency of public TCR beta families identified carriers of CMV plus the relevant HLA. HLA-C-restricted CMV clonotypes gave the most frequent clonotype in two of eight donors.

TCRdb passed the reads through MiXCR, listing each CDR3 protein once. The table has about 440,000 distinct CDR3 sequences, roughly 30% seen once; the top ten hold around 15%. As regards this clonotype: Its target is not known.

The germline CDR1 and CDR2 sequences are KGHSH and LQKENI. The CDR3 runs 15 residues. The V gene lost 5 bases and the J gene lost 2 bases, with 14 bases spanning the gap. The sequenced sample consisted of PBMCs. The receptor comes from a human donor in good health (CMV status not recorded). Some clones in this sample may be carry-over from other donors' samples. The chain joins TRBV18 to TRBJ2-3, with no clear D. Written as DNA, the CDR3 is TGTGCCAGCTCAGCGCGACCGAATCCCACAGATACGCAGTATTTT. Its protein product is CASSARPNPTDTQYF. The variable domain in full, with the rest retrieved from reference TRBV18 and TRBJ2-3, is NAGVMQNPRHLVRRRGQEARLRCSPMKGHSHVYWYRQLPEEGLKFMVYLQKENIIDESGMPKERFSAEFPKEGPSILRIQQVVRGDSAAYFCASSARPNPTDTQYFGPGTRLTVL.